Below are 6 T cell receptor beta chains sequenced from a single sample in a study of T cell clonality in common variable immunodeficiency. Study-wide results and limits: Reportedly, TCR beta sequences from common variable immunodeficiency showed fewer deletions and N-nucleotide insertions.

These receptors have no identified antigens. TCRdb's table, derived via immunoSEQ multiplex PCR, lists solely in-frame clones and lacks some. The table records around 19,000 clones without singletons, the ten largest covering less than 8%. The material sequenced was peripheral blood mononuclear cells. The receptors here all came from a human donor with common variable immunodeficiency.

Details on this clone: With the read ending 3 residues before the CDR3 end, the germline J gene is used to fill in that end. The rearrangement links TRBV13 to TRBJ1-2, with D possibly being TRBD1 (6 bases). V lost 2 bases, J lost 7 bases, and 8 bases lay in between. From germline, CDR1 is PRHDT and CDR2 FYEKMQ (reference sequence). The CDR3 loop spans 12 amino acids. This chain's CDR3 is CASSLRGAGYTF. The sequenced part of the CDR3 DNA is TGTGCCAGCAGCTTACGGGGGGCTGGC.

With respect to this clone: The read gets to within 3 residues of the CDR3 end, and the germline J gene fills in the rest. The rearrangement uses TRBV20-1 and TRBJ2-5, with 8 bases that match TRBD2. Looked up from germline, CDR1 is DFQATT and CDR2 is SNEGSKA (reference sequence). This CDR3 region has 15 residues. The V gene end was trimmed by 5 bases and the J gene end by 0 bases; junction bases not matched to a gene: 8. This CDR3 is CSALRAGANQETQYF. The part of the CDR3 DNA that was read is TGCAGTGCTCTTCGAGCGGGGGCGAACCAAGAGACC.

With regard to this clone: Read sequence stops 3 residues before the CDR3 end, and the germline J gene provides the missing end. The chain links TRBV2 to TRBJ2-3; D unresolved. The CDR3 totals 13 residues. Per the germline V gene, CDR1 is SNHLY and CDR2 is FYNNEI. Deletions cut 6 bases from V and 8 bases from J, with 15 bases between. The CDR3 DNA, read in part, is TGTGCCAGCAGCCCGATCGAACTTGGTACG. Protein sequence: CASSPIELGT. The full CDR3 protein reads CASSPIELGTQYF.

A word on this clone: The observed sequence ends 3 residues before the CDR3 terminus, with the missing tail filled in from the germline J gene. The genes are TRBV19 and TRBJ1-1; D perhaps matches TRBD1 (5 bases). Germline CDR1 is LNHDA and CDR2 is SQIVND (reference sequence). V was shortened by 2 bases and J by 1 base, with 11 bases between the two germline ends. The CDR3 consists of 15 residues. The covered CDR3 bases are TGTGCCAGTAGTATAAGGTCCGGGGGGAACACTGAA. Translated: CASSIRSGGNTE. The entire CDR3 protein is CASSIRSGGNTEAFF.

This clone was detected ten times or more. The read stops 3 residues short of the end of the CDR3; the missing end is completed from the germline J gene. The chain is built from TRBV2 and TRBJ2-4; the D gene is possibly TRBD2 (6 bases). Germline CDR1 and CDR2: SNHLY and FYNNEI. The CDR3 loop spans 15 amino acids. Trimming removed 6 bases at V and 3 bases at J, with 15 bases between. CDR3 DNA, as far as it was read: TGTGCCAGCAGCCGAGGGGAGGCCGACAAAAACATT. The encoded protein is CASSRGEADKNI. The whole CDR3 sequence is CASSRGEADKNIQYF.

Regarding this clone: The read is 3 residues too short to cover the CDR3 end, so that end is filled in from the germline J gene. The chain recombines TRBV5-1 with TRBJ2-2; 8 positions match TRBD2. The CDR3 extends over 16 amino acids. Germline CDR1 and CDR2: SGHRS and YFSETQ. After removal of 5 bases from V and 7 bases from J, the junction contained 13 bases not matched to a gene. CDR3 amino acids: CASSDTGTSFGGELFF. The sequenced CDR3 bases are TGCGCCAGCAGTGATACCGGGACTAGTTTCGGCGGGGAG. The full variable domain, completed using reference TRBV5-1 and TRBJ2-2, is KAGVTQTPRYLIKTRGQQVTLSCSPISGHRSVSWYQQTPGQGLQFLFEYFSETQRNKGNFPGRFSGRQFSNSRSEMNVSTLELGDSALYLCASSDTGTSFGGELFFGEGSRLTVL.